The T cell receptor beta chain under discussion was sequenced for a study of blood T cell repertoires in COVID-19. Data came from immunoSEQ multiplex PCR; TCRdb stores just in-frame clones and leaves some out. In the table there are fewer than 300,000 clones, 88% of which are singletons. V was cut by 5 bases and J by 3 bases, with 17 bases left in between. CDR1 SGDLS and CDR2 YYNGEE come from the germline V gene. The CDR3 sequence is 15 residues long. This receptor was obtained from a woman between 25 and 40 years old with acute or convalescent COVID-19. V and J are TRBV9 and TRBJ1-1, with D maybe TRBD1 (5 bases). Sequences were obtained from peripheral blood. The chain's CDR3 is CASRPRLAGDTEAFF. The DNA for the CDR3 is TGTGCCAGCAGGCCCAGACTCGCGGGGGACACTGAAGCTTTCTTT. The full variable domain, in which reference TRBV9 and TRBJ1-1 provide the parts outside the CDR3, is DSGVTQTPKHLITATGQRVTLRCSPRSGDLSVYWYQQSLDQGLQFLIQYYNGEERAKGNILERFSAQQFPDLHSELNLSSLELGDSALYFCASRPRLAGDTEAFFGQGTRLTVV.